This record looks at one TCR beta chain sequence and its context. This clone's antigen is unknown. Within one base of it there is no much larger clone, and no base qualities were kept. V lost 4 bases and J lost 2 bases; the stretch between them is 18 bases long. Including the terminal cysteine and phenylalanine, the CDR3 comprises 17 residues. CDR3 DNA is the only sequence kept; it has 51 bases, read in frame from the first base. CDR1 and CDR2 (MNHEY, SVGEGT) derive from the germline V gene. These data originate in a study of T cells in Graves' hyperthyroidism and ophthalmopathy (dated by TCRdb to between 2019 and 2020). About the study as a whole: Peripheral blood was sampled at the time of initial diagnosis, prior to any treatment. A discovery cohort of approximately 97 patients, about 40 with Graves' ophthalmopathy and 55 to 60 with stable Graves' hyperthyroidism, was used to find distinguishing TCR V-J signatures. An independent validation cohort of fewer than 20 hyperthyroidism patients and about 16 patients who later progressed to ophthalmopathy tested prospective prediction of ophthalmopathy. The 95 to 100 discovery patients were divided at random into training and test sets in a 7:3 ratio. In addition, the study compared T-cell repertoires in thyroid tissue and in blood from roughly six Graves' hyperthyroidism patients. Following sampling, methimazole starting at 30 mg daily was given to hyperthyroidism patients, and high-dose intravenous methylprednisolone was given to ophthalmopathy patients. The paper describes TCR Vbeta CDR3 sequencing of around 140 peripheral blood samples, made up of roughly 45 ophthalmopathy patients, around 73 hyperthyroidism patients and 17 progressor patients.

Amplification of TCR beta CDR3 regions was carried out from RNA transcripts. The first round of RT-PCR for the TCR CDR3 was performed with the HTBI primer set and the Qiagen OneStep RT-PCR kit. Libraries were constructed in a second round of multiplex PCR, after which size selection and purification were carried out. Paired-end sequencing of the libraries was performed with 100 bp reads on an Illumina HiSeq2000. The paper's processing steps were these. SOAPnuke was used to process the raw data, removing reads that contained adapters or uncalled bases, had a mean Phred below 15, or lacked an exact match to the constant primer or identifier. High-quality paired reads were merged using COPE v1.2.5, and each unique nucleotide sequence was defined as a clonotype. MiTCR v1.1 was used to align the clonotypes against IMGT TRBV, TRBD and TRBJ reference segments. Only V-J combinations with frequency above 0.0001, covering about 99% of repertoires, were analysed. A TCS score was defined as the ratio between F50 (clonal expansion) and ExV (chaos), using BLOSUM62-based TCRdist between CDR3 peptides within each V-J. Welch's t-statistics and random forest reduced around 510 V-J features to 10 to 15, which were used in a naive Bayes classifier (R e1071). In TCRdb, the public reads were trimmed at Q25 with fastp and aligned with MiXCR, with productive beta chains retained. Each entry is one CDR3 protein sequence, shown with its most common DNA and genes. These V and J calls derive from TCRdb rather than the authors' analysis. The sample table records around 540,000 distinct CDR3 sequences; 15% to 20% of these occur just once. About 31% of the sample belongs to the ten largest clones.

Study-level results and caveats: In validation, progression to ophthalmopathy was predicted by the model with roughly 71% sensitivity and roughly 72% specificity, a median of approximately 6.5 months before onset. Sample size was not statistically predetermined, and investigators were not blinded to group allocation. Ophthalmopathy was separated from stable hyperthyroidism by a 13 V-J signature model, with approximately 89% sensitivity and approximately 81% specificity obtained in cross-validation and 80%/75% obtained in testing. Most expanded thyroid clonotypes (frequency above 0.001) were also found in blood, which suggests that blood repertoires may mirror thyroid immune responses.

Moderately to severely active disease, a Clinical Activity Score of at least 3, a NOSPECS grade of at least 4, and a duration under 3 months were present in ophthalmopathy patients. Patients with uncontrolled infections, other autoimmune diseases, pregnancy or lactation were excluded. Diagnoses were based on clinical symptoms, serum thyroxine and TRAb, thyroid ultrasound and orbital computed tomography. Ficoll-Paque density gradient centrifugation was used to isolate PBMCs from 8.5 to 10 ml of fresh peripheral blood. Total RNA was extracted using Trizol reagent, and RNA quality was assessed on an Agilent 2100 Bioanalyzer.

The clonotype was recovered from a young woman with Graves' ophthalmopathy. Sequenced sample: blood. Recombination linked TRBV6-2 or TRBV6-3 to TRBJ2-1, with an unclear D gene assignment. The DNA reads TGTGCCAGCAGTTCCCGAGCCCCGACGGCGGCCTACAATGAGCAGTTCTTC. Its coded protein is CASSSRAPTAAYNEQFF.